Included here is one T cell receptor (beta chain) sequence, with context. What it binds is not known. Sequencing was performed with immunoSEQ multiplex PCR; in TCRdb, only in-frame clones are kept and a portion is missing. This sample has around 110,000 clones, with 90% found just once. The source of the sample is a study of T cell clones after liver transplantation. Study background: Three of eight recipients were HCV-positive; others had non-autoimmune, non-viral indications. Subjects received no induction therapy and standard immunosuppression until randomization at 12-24 months post-transplant. Whole-study results and caveats: Conclusions were preliminary, with small, heterogeneous patient groups.

V was clipped by 4 bases and J by 2 bases; unmatched bases: 2. The CDR3 totals 13 residues. CDR1 and CDR2 (germline): KGHSH, LQKENI. This clonotype was obtained from a human patient who received a liver transplant. The T cells may come from the graft donor. V is TRBV18 and J is TRBJ2-7; 7 positions match TRBD1. The sample in question was CD4+ T cells from blood, obtained 12 months after liver transplant. CDR3 loop: CASSQGQPYEQYF. The CDR3 DNA is TGTGCCAGCTCACAGGGACAGCCCTACGAGCAGTACTTC.